These 20 T cell receptor beta chains came from one sample sequenced in a study of PD-1 blockade in classical Hodgkin lymphoma. Here immunoSEQ multiplex PCR was the method, and the copy in TCRdb shows in-frame clones only, minus some. The top ten hold about 2.7% of the sample, which has about 90,000 clones, around nine tenths seen once. Every patient was affected by relapse after autologous stem cell transplantation, while exposure to brentuximab vedotin was not uniform. The sample consisted of peripheral blood mononuclear cells (PBMCs), taken before the second cycle of nivolumab. These receptors all stem from a human donor with classical Hodgkin lymphoma.

The chain joins TRBV12-5 to TRBJ2-3; 9 bases agree with TRBD2. The junction had 10 bases not matched to a gene; V was cut back by 0 bases and J by 3 bases. The CDR3 consists of 18 residues. CDR1 is LGHNT, CDR2 FRNRAP, per germline. In DNA form, the CDR3 reads TGTGCTAGTGGTTTGGTACGTAGCGGGAGCTTGGTTACAGATACGCAGTATTTT. Amino acids: CASGLVRSGSLVTDTQYF. The full variable domain, with the rest looked up from reference TRBV12-5 and TRBJ2-3, is DARVTQTPRHKVTEMGQEVTMRCQPILGHNTVFWYRQTMMQGLELLAYFRNRAPLDDSGMPKDRFSAEMPDATLATLKIQPSEPRDSAVYFCASGLVRSGSLVTDTQYFGPGTRLTVL.

The chain combines TRBV28 with TRBJ1-4; TRBD1 matches 9 bases. The CDR3 extends over 15 amino acids. Germline CDR1 and CDR2: MDHEN and SYDVKM. V shed 8 bases, J shed 7 bases, and the junction held 11 bases outside the gene matches. The CDR3 nucleotides read TGTGCCAGCTACAAGAATACAGGGGGCACTGAAAAACTGTTTTTT. Amino acids: CASYKNTGGTEKLFF.

This chain links TRBV7-2 with TRBJ2-7, with 7 bases identical to TRBD2. The V gene's germline CDR1 is SGHTA and CDR2 FQGNSA. V lost 3 bases to trimming and J lost 6 bases; unmatched junction nucleotides: 8. The CDR3 contains 14 residues. The CDR3 DNA reads as TGTGCCAGCAGCTTGGCGGGAGTGGCGCTCGAGCAGTACTTC. It codes for CASSLAGVALEQYF.

The chain links TRBV9 to TRBJ2-1; 10 bases fit TRBD2. Trimming removed 0 bases from V and 5 bases from J; junction bases left unmatched: 29. Per germline, CDR1 SGDLS and CDR2 YYNGEE. The CDR3 spans 24 residues. CDR3 in amino acids: CASSVGLRGPSTSGPAARDNEQFF. CDR3 bases: TGTGCCAGCAGCGTAGGTCTCAGGGGGCCCTCGACTAGCGGGCCTGCGGCTCGGGACAATGAGCAGTTCTTC.

The chain carries TRBV11-2 and TRBJ1-1; maybe TRBD1 (5 bases). Germline V CDR1 and CDR2: SGHAT, FQNNGV. The CDR3 contains 13 residues. V was pared by 3 bases and J by 1 base, with 6 bases between. CDR3 loop: CASSFQGNTEAFF. The CDR3 DNA is TGTGCCAGCAGCTTTCAGGGGAACACTGAAGCTTTCTTT.

The chain combines TRBV27 with TRBJ2-7; 11 bases are shared with TRBD2. This CDR3 has 15 residues. The germline V gene has CDR1 MNHEY and CDR2 SMNVEV (reference sequence). After removal of 4 bases from V and 5 bases from J, the junction contained 7 bases not matched to a gene. The CDR3 sequence: CASSSRLAGRDEQYF. The CDR3 bases are TGTGCCAGCAGTTCTAGACTAGCGGGGCGCGACGAGCAGTACTTC.

V and J are TRBV19 and TRBJ1-1; D gene ambiguous. This CDR3 is 12 amino acids long. From germline, CDR1 is LNHDA and CDR2 SQIVND (reference sequence). V was cut by 9 bases and J by 0 bases, with 8 bases left in between. The CDR3 reads CASQWMNTEAFF. Here the CDR3 DNA reads TGTGCCAGCCAGTGGATGAACACTGAAGCTTTCTTT.

The chain carries TRBV19 and TRBJ1-2; D may be TRBD1 (6 bases). This CDR3 has 13 residues. From germline, CDR1 is LNHDA and CDR2 SQIVND (reference sequence). Trimming shortened V by 3 bases and J by 8 bases, and 13 bases separated the two germline ends. The CDR3 sequence: CASSIQGHGGYTF. The CDR3 region has the DNA TGTGCCAGTAGTATTCAGGGGCACGGGGGCTACACCTTC.

The gene calls are TRBV5-1 and TRBJ1-4, with unresolved D. Trimming removed 4 bases at V and 0 bases at J, with 10 bases between. The CDR3 spans 15 residues. CDR1 is SGHRS and CDR2 is YFSETQ in the germline V gene. The DNA of the CDR3 is TGCGCCAGCAGCCCTCGACCAGCAACTAATGAAAAACTGTTTTTT. It codes for CASSPRPATNEKLFF.

This chain uses TRBV7-9 with TRBJ2-2; 7 bases align to TRBD1. In germline, CDR1 is SEHNR, CDR2 FQNEAQ (reference sequence). Unmatched junction bases numbered 5, after V lost 3 bases and J lost 4 bases. This CDR3 comprises 15 residues. The CDR3 here is CASSFRDSLTGELFF. CDR3 bases: TGTGCCAGCAGCTTTAGGGACAGCCTCACCGGGGAGCTGTTTTTT.

The chain recombines TRBV14 with TRBJ2-5; D not resolved. The CDR3 consists of 14 residues. Germline V gene data show CDR1 as SGHDN and CDR2 as FVKESK. V was cut by 3 bases and J by 1 base, with 9 bases left in between. CDR3 amino acids: CASSQRRTQETQYF. The CDR3 DNA reads as TGTGCCAGCAGCCAGAGACGGACCCAAGAGACCCAGTACTTC.

This clone was seen a single time. Other DNA sequences in the sample encode the same CDR3. The rearrangement uses TRBV27 and TRBJ2-1; 13 positions match TRBD2. Germline values: CDR1 MNHEY, CDR2 SMNVEV (reference sequence). The CDR3 runs 15 residues. The J segment lost 4 bases and the V segment lost 5 bases, leaving 2 bases of the junction unmatched. The CDR3 loop reads CASSPGLAGYNEQFF. CDR3 sequence (DNA): TGTGCCAGCAGTCCGGGACTAGCGGGGTACAATGAGCAGTTCTTC.

This clone has a single count. The V and J genes are TRBV30 and TRBJ2-7; 7 bases fit TRBD1. V lost 3 bases and J lost 0; bases outside the gene matches: 5. CDR1 GTSNPN and CDR2 SVGIG come from the germline V gene (reference sequence). This CDR3 comprises 14 residues. The CDR3 nucleotides are TGTGCCTGGAGCCCGGACAGGATCTCCTACGAGCAGTACTTC. Protein sequence: CAWSPDRISYEQYF.

This chain links TRBV27 with TRBJ2-7; 8 bases fit TRBD2. Germline assignment: CDR1 MNHEY and CDR2 SMNVEV (reference sequence). The CDR3 is made up of 15 amino acids. V shed 1 base, J shed 3 bases, and the junction held 5 bases outside the gene matches. CDR3 loop: CASSLFRGGRYEQYF. For the CDR3, the DNA is TGTGCCAGCAGTTTATTTCGGGGGGGCCGCTACGAGCAGTACTTC.

This clone was counted only a few times. The chain recombines TRBV6-5 with TRBJ1-1; TRBD1 might be the D (6 bases). Germline V CDR1 and CDR2: MNHEY, SVGAGI. The CDR3 length is 15 residues. Trimming stripped 4 bases from V and 7 bases from J, with 19 bases between. The CDR3: CASSSRGFGLSEAFF. DNA of the CDR3: TGTGCCAGCAGTTCCAGGGGTTTCGGTTTGAGTGAAGCTTTCTTT.

The chain joins TRBV9 to TRBJ2-2; D is uncertain. The length of the CDR3 is 15 residues. V was clipped by 0 bases and J by 5 bases, with 11 bases between them. Per the germline V gene, CDR1 is SGDLS and CDR2 is YYNGEE. CDR3 DNA sequence: TGTGCCAGCAGCGTAGCGGAGATGGAAACCGGGGAGCTGTTTTTT. Translated, it gives CASSVAEMETGELFF.

About this clone: Its ends do not fully match the called genes, so a read error is possible. The DNA of the CDR3 is TGTGCCAGCAGCTTAGAAGGTCGGGGGACCCAAGGGACCCAGTACTTC. Protein product: CASSLEGRGTQGTQYF. This chain joins TRBV7-8 and TRBJ2-5; D possibly corresponds to TRBD2 (6 bases). Germline lookup yields CDR1 SGHVS and CDR2 FQNEAQ. The CDR3 extends over 16 amino acids.

This chain links TRBV9 with TRBJ1-2; 8 positions match TRBD1. J gave up 8 bases and V 0 bases, and 3 bases lay outside the gene matches. The CDR3 covers 13 residues. Germline V gene lookup returns CDR1 SGDLS and CDR2 YYNGEE. CDR3 in amino acids: CASSVGGTGGYTF. The CDR3 DNA sequence: TGTGCCAGCAGCGTAGGTGGGACAGGAGGCTACACCTTC.

The chain combines TRBV28 with TRBJ2-1; 13 positions agree with TRBD2. Germline V gives CDR1 MDHEN, CDR2 SYDVKM. Germline trimming cut 3 bases from V and 9 bases from J; bases unmatched to any gene: 8. The CDR3 totals 16 residues. The CDR3 loop reads CASSFSGLAGVSEQFF. As DNA, the CDR3 is TGTGCCAGCAGTTTCTCCGGACTAGCGGGAGTTTCTGAGCAGTTCTTC.

The chain carries TRBV6-5 and TRBJ2-5; 12 positions agree with TRBD2. The CDR3 loop spans 15 amino acids. Germline lookup yields CDR1 MNHEY and CDR2 SVGAGI. V lost 7 bases and J lost 6; bases outside the gene matches: 9. The CDR3 DNA sequence: TGTGCCAGCACTACGACTAGCGGGAGCGGGAAGACCCAGTACTTC. The encoded protein is CASTTTSGSGKTQYF.